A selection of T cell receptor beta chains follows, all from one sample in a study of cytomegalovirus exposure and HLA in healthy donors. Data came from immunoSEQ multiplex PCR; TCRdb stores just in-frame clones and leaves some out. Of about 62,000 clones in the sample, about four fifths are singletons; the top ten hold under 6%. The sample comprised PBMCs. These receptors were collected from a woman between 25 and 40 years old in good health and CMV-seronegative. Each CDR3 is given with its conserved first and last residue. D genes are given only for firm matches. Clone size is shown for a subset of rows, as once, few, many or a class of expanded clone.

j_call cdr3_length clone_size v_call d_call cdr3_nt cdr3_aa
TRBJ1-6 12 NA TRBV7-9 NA TGTGCCAGCAGCTTCAATAATTCACCCCTCCACTTT CASSFNNSPLHF
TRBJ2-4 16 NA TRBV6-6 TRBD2 TGTGCCAGCAGTTACGCGGCTAGCGGGGGGTCGAACATTCAGTACTTC CASSYAASGGSNIQYF
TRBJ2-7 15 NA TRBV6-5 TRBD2 TGTGCCAGCAGTTACTGGACTAGCGGGAGATACGAGCAGTACTTC CASSYWTSGRYEQYF
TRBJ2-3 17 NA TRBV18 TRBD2 TGTGCCAGCTCACCACCGGCGGGAGGGTCGTTCCCGGATACGCAGTATTTT CASSPPAGGSFPDTQYF
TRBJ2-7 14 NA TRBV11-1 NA TGTGCCAGCAGCTTGACGCCGGGTTGGTACGAGCAGTACTTC CASSLTPGWYEQYF
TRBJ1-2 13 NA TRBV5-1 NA TGCGCCAGCAGCTTGACCCCGGGATCCGGCTACACCTTC CASSLTPGSGYTF
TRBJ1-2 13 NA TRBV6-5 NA TGTGCCAGCAGTTGGGGGGGCGCGGGCGGCTACACCTTC CASSWGGAGGYTF
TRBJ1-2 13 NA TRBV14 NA TGTGCCAGCAGCCAATCCAGGGGACCTGGCTACACCTTC CASSQSRGPGYTF
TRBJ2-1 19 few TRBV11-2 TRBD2 TGTGCCAGCAGCTTGGCCGGGACTAGCGGGAGCAAGGGCTACAATGAGCAGTTCTTC CASSLAGTSGSKGYNEQFF
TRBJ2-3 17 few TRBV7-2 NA TGTGCCAGCGCCTCCATGCGGGTTTTGGGAGGCACAGATACGCAGTATTTT CASASMRVLGGTDTQYF
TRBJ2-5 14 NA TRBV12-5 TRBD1 TGTGCTAGTGGTCCTCGGACAGGATCAGAGACCCAGTACTTC CASGPRTGSETQYF
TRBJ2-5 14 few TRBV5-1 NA TGCGCCAGCAGCCCTACAGCTACCCAAGAGACCCAGTACTTC CASSPTATQETQYF
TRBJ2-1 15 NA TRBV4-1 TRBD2 TGCGCCAGCAGCCGCCTACTAGCGGGAGACAATGAGCAGTTCTTC CASSRLLAGDNEQFF
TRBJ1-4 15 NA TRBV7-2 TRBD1 TGTGCCAGCAGCCGACAGGACAGGGGGAGAGAAAAACTGTTTTTT CASSRQDRGREKLFF
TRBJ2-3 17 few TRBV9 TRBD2 TGTGCCAGCAGCGTAGGGGGGGGGTCACCTAGCACAGATACGCAGTATTTT CASSVGGGSPSTDTQYF
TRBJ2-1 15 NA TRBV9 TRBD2 TGTGCCAGCAGCGCCGGACTAGCGGGTGACAATGAGCAGTTCTTC CASSAGLAGDNEQFF
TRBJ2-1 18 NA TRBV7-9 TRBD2 TGTGCCAGCAGCACCCGACTAGCGGGAGTCCTTTCCTACAATGAGCAGTTCTTC CASSTRLAGVLSYNEQFF
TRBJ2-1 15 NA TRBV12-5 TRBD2 TGTGCTAGTGGTCCGGAAGGGACTATGTACAATGAGCAGTTCTTC CASGPEGTMYNEQFF
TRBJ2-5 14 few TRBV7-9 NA TGTGCCAGCAGCTCCCCAAGGGGGGGGGAGACCCAGTACTTC CASSSPRGGETQYF
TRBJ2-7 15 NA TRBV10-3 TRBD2 TGTGCCATCAGTGAGCCCGGGACTAGCGGCCACGAGCAGTACTTC CAISEPGTSGHEQYF
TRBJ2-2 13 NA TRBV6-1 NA TGCGCGGCCCACAGCGGCAACACCGGGGAGCTGTTTTTT CAAHSGNTGELFF
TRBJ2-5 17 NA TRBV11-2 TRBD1 TGTGCCAGCAGCACCGGGACAGGGTACTCGTACCAAGAGACCCAGTACTTC CASSTGTGYSYQETQYF
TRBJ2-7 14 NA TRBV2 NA TGTGCCAGCACGGGGCAGGGGTTATCGGGCGAGCAGTACTTC CASTGQGLSGEQYF
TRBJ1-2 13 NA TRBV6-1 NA TGTGCCAGCAGTGAAAGGCAGGGTTTAACCTACACCTTC CASSERQGLTYTF
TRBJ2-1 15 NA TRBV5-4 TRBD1 TGTGCCAGCAGCCCAGGGACAGGGGGCCGGGGGGAGCAGTTCTTC CASSPGTGGRGEQFF
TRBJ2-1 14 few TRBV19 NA TGTGCCAGTAGTTCGAGGGTTGGCTACAATGAGCAGTTCTTC CASSSRVGYNEQFF
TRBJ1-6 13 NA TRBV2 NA TGTGCCAGCAGTGCCTCAGGCCATTCACCCCTCCACTTT CASSASGHSPLHF
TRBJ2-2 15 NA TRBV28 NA TGTGCCAGCAGAAGACGGACAGCCCAGGGCGGGGAGCTGTTTTTT CASRRRTAQGGELFF
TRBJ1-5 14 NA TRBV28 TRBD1 TGTGCCAGCAGTTTGACAGGGGGCCGGGTGCCCCAGCATTTT CASSLTGGRVPQHF
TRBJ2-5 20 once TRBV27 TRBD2 TGTGCCAGCACCTCCCCCGACGGGAGAGAATGGGAAGCGGGGAGAGAGACCCAGTACTTC CASTSPDGREWEAGRETQYF
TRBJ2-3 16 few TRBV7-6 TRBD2 TGTGCCAGCAGCTTAGACCTAGCGGGAGATTTGTATACGCAGTATTTT CASSLDLAGDLYTQYF
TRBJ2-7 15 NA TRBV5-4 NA TGTGCCAGCCGCTCGGCGGTTTCGGGTGGTTACGAGCAGTACTTC CASRSAVSGGYEQYF
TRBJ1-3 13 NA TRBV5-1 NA TGCGCCAGCAGCACCGGGACAGGAAACACCATATATTTT CASSTGTGNTIYF
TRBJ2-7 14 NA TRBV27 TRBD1 TGTGCCAGCAGTCGGGACAGGGGGATCTACGAGCAGTACTTC CASSRDRGIYEQYF
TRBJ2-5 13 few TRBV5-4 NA TGTGCCAGCAGCTTTGGGCGGGAAGGGACCCAGTACTTC CASSFGREGTQYF
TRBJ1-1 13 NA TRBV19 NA TGTGCCAGTACGGAGACAGTGAACACTGAAGCTTTCTTT CASTETVNTEAFF
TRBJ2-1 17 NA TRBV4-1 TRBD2 TGCGCCAGCAGCCAAGGTCGGGCTAGCGGTTCCTACAATGAGCAGTTCTTC CASSQGRASGSYNEQFF
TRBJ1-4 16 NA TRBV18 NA TGTGCCAGCTCACTAACAGGGAGGGCGCGCGATGAAAAACTGTTTTTT CASSLTGRARDEKLFF
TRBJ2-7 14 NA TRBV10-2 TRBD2 TGCGCCAGCAGTCGTGGACTAGCGGCCTACGAGCAGTACTTC CASSRGLAAYEQYF
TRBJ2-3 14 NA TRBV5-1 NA TGCGCCAGCAGCTTGACAGCAAGCACAGATACGCAGTATTTT CASSLTASTDTQYF
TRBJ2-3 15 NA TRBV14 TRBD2 TGTGCCAGCAGCCTAAAGCGGGAGAGGGCAGATACGCAGTATTTT CASSLKRERADTQYF
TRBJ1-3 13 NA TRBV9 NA TGTGCCAGCAGCCCCCGCTCTGGAAACACCATATATTTT CASSPRSGNTIYF
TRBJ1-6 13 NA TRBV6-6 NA TGTGCCACCGCGGGTTCCGATAATTCACCCCTCCACTTT CATAGSDNSPLHF
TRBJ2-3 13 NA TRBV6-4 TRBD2 TGTGCCAGCAGTGAGGGGGGGGCAGATACGCAGTATTTT CASSEGGADTQYF
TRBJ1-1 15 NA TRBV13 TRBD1 TGTGCCAGCAGCCCTCGACAGGGGCAAAACACTGAAGCTTTCTTT CASSPRQGQNTEAFF